This TCR beta chain was recorded in a study of cytomegalovirus exposure and HLA in healthy donors. Study summary: The Caucasian-associated ancestry cluster held about 80% of around 380 genotyped donors.

As concerns this clone: Its antigen remains unidentified.

Researchers ran the PCR with 60 Vbeta and 13 Jbeta primers. Profiling relied on immunoSEQ multiplex PCR, and the TCRdb table lists in-frame clones only, not all of them. This sample carries about 160,000 clones, roughly 80% of them seen once, and the ten largest clones take around 9%. Notes on the study in general: In vitro checks showed that a few CMV-associated chains really do target CMV antigens. TCR beta V- and J-gene trimming was later associated with a missense DCLRE1C variant. Most TCR beta V segments were productive about 90% or about 30% of the time in an earlier analysis.

The source material was PBMCs. The origin of this receptor is a male donor in good health and CMV-seropositive.

The CDR3 reads CASSLAAVSTDTQYF. As DNA, the CDR3 is TGTGCCAGCAGCTTAGCAGCGGTTAGCACAGATACGCAGTATTTT. The rearrangement joins TRBV7-2 to TRBJ2-3, with a tentative D call TRBD2 (5 bases). Germline CDR1 is SGHTA and CDR2 is FQGNSA. The length of the CDR3 is 15 residues. Trimming stripped 0 bases from V and 0 bases from J, with 7 bases between.